The next 32 T cell receptor beta chains were all read from a single sample in a study of vaccination effects on CD4 cells after COVID-19 (dated by TCRdb to 2022 to 2024). Antigen specificity for these receptors is unknown. Library method: the immunoSEQ multiplex PCR assay. TCRdb took over this immuneACCESS table, retaining in-frame rearrangements with V and J assigned. Such tables are incomplete; in checked studies, under half of the missing clones stem from an unresolved V gene, and the remainder is unexplained. The table for this sample lists 20,000 to 30,000 clones; approximately 80% of them were counted only once. The top ten hold about a fifth of the sample. To identify antigen-specific CD4+ T cell clonotypes by their expansion, the ViraFEST assay first stimulated PBMC with viral peptide pools and then applied TCR sequencing. After around ten days of culture, CD4+ T cells were isolated with the EasySep CD4+ T cell isolation kit. Convalescent patients had PCR-confirmed SARS-CoV-2 infection between March and December 2020, before Alpha, Beta and Delta variants emerged in the United States.

The specimen comprised CD4+ T cells from PBMCs cultured with HCoV-NL63 spike peptides, sampled before COVID-19 vaccination. Taken with the paper, the label for cell subset or site translates to: HCoV-NL63 spike overlapping peptide pool stimulation. The receptors come from a human donor who had a prior SARS-CoV-2 infection.

The rearrangement joins TRBV6-2 or TRBV6-3 to TRBJ2-5, with TRBD2 matching 9 bases. This CDR3 is built from 15 residues. Germline V lookup: CDR1 MNHEY, CDR2 SVGEGT. The V segment lost 1 base and the J segment 5 bases; nucleotides outside the gene matches: 5. The CDR3 protein is CASSYLAGVVETQYF. The CDR3 DNA reads TGTGCCAGCAGTTACTTAGCGGGAGTGGTGGAGACCCAGTACTTC.

The CDR3 region is CAWSLGTTARDRVPYEQYF. The CDR3 DNA reads TGTGCCTGGAGTTTAGGGACCACAGCCCGGGACAGGGTACCCTACGAGCAGTACTTC. This chain connects TRBV30 to TRBJ2-7; 9 nucleotides match TRBD1. Looked up from germline, CDR1 is GTSNPN and CDR2 is SVGIG (reference sequence). Losses at the gene ends were 2 bases for V and 2 bases for J; bases not matched to a gene: 19. The CDR3 contains 19 residues. The full variable domain, with the rest looked up from reference TRBV30 and TRBJ2-7, is SQTIHQWPATLVQPVGSPLSLECTVEGTSNPNLYWYRQAAGRGLQLLFYSVGIGQISSEVPQNLSASRPQDRQFILSSKKLLLSDSGFYLCAWSLGTTARDRVPYEQYFGPGTRLTVT.

The chain is built from TRBV19 and TRBJ1-1, with 9 bases identical to TRBD1. The CDR3 extends over 13 amino acids. J was trimmed by 3 bases and V by 8 bases; bases with no gene match: 4. CDR1 LNHDA and CDR2 SQIVND come from the germline V gene (reference sequence). The CDR3 nucleotides read TGTGCCAGTCACCGGGACAGGGACACTGAAGCTTTCTTT. This gives the protein CASHRDRDTEAFF.

The chain uses TRBV9 and TRBJ1-6, with a possible D match to TRBD1 (5 bases). Trimming stripped 0 bases from V and 10 bases from J, with 11 bases between. The CDR3 is 14 amino acids. Germline CDR1 and CDR2: SGDLS and YYNGEE. Here the CDR3 reads CASSVGGTGSPLHF. The CDR3 bases are TGTGCCAGCAGCGTAGGGGGGACGGGATCACCCCTCCACTTT. Full variable domain (remainder filled in from reference TRBV9 and TRBJ1-6): DSGVTQTPKHLITATGQRVTLRCSPRSGDLSVYWYQQSLDQGLQFLIQYYNGEERAKGNILERFSAQQFPDLHSELNLSSLELGDSALYFCASSVGGTGSPLHFGNGTRLTVT.

The chain uses TRBV7-3 and TRBJ2-2, with D uncertain. Germline V gives CDR1 SGHTA, CDR2 FQGTGA. V dropped 4 bases and J dropped 3 bases, with 6 bases sitting between them. This CDR3 has 13 amino acids. Written as DNA, the CDR3 is TGTGCCAGCAGCTACCAGCACACCGGGGAGCTGTTTTTT. Its translation: CASSYQHTGELFF. Drawing the rest from reference TRBV7-3 and TRBJ2-2, the complete variable domain is GAGVSQTPSNKVTEKGKYVELRCDPISGHTALYWYRQSLGQGPEFLIYFQGTGAADDSGLPNDRFFAVRPEGSVSTLKIQRTERGDSAVYLCASSYQHTGELFFGEGSRLTVL.

The gene calls are TRBV6-2 or TRBV6-3 and TRBJ1-5, with a possible D match to TRBD1 (6 bases). Deletions cut 4 bases from V and 5 bases from J, with 12 bases between. CDR1 is MNHEY, CDR2 SVGEGT, per germline. The CDR3 contains 14 residues. CDR3 loop: CASSSRTADQPQHF. CDR3 nucleotide sequence: TGTGCCAGCAGTTCGAGGACAGCTGATCAGCCCCAGCATTTT.

This chain uses TRBV15 with TRBJ2-1, with D perhaps TRBD1 (6 bases). With 7 bases removed from V and 10 bases from J, the gap between germline ends came to 14 bases. The germline CDR1 and CDR2 sequences are LNHNV and YYDKDF (reference sequence). The CDR3 spans 12 residues. CDR3 bases: TGTGCCACCACAAACAGGGTCGACGAGCAGTTCTTC. It specifies CATTNRVDEQFF.

The chain is built from TRBV2 and TRBJ2-5; 11 nucleotides agree with TRBD2. CDR1 SNHLY and CDR2 FYNNEI come from the germline V gene. The CDR3 runs to 14 residues. Losses at the gene ends were 10 bases for V and 1 base for J; bases not matched to a gene: 5. The CDR3 loop reads CATSGLAVQETQYF. The CDR3 DNA reads as TGTGCCACGTCGGGACTAGCGGTCCAAGAGACCCAGTACTTC.

The chain uses TRBV5-1 and TRBJ2-3, with 8 bases fitting TRBD1. V was pared by 2 bases and J by 5 bases, with 7 bases of the junction left unmatched. The CDR3 runs to 15 residues. The V gene's germline CDR1 is SGHRS and CDR2 YFSETQ. CDR3 nucleotide sequence: TGCGCCAGCAGCTTTCAGGGGGCGCAGGAAGATACGCAGTATTTT. Translation: CASSFQGAQEDTQYF.

The CDR3 protein is CATSSRPNRFSNQPQHF. The CDR3 DNA is TGTGCCACCAGCTCTAGACCCAACAGGTTTAGCAATCAGCCCCAGCATTTT. The V gene is TRBV15, the J gene TRBJ1-5; possible D gene TRBD1, 5 bases. The V end was cut by 5 bases, the J end by 0 bases, with 17 bases between. CDR1 and CDR2 from the germline V gene are LNHNV and YYDKDF (reference sequence). The CDR3 runs to 17 residues.

This chain connects TRBV5-4 to TRBJ1-4, with a weak D call TRBD1 (6 bases). Trimming shortened V by 4 bases and J by 4 bases, and 14 bases separated the two germline ends. Germline V gene lookup returns CDR1 SGHNT and CDR2 YYREEE (reference sequence). This CDR3 region has 15 residues. The CDR3 sequence is CASSAYGTLNEKLFF. DNA of the CDR3: TGTGCCAGCAGCGCCTACGGGACACTTAATGAAAAACTGTTTTTT.

This clone showed up just once. The V call is TRBV7-9, the J call TRBJ1-4; 7 bases align to TRBD1. This CDR3 spans 15 amino acids. J was trimmed by 8 bases and V by 5 bases; bases with no gene match: 11. Per the germline V gene, CDR1 is SEHNR and CDR2 is FQNEAQ (reference sequence). CDR3 DNA sequence: TGTGCCAGCAGCCCCCGGACAGGCGGGACCGAAAAACTGTTTTTT. Protein product: CASSPRTGGTEKLFF.

The chain joins TRBV18 to TRBJ1-4; D possibly corresponds to TRBD1 (6 bases). Trimming took off 2 bases at V and 6 bases at J, with 10 bases between the two ends. The CDR3 extends over 14 amino acids. The V gene's germline CDR1 is KGHSH and CDR2 LQKENI. CDR3 in DNA: TGTGCCAGCTCACCAGCCAGGGGAGATGAAAAACTGTTTTTT. This encodes CASSPARGDEKLFF.

The genes are TRBV30 and TRBJ2-3; D is perhaps TRBD2 (6 bases). The CDR3 spans 14 residues. Germline assignment: CDR1 GTSNPN and CDR2 SVGIG (reference sequence). The V end was cut by 2 bases, the J end by 3 bases, with 12 bases between. The DNA of the CDR3 is TGTGCCTGGAGTTTCGCGGGATCAACAGATACGCAGTATTTT. This gives the protein CAWSFAGSTDTQYF.

V is TRBV5-5 and J is TRBJ1-6; TRBD1 matches at 9 bases. The length of the CDR3 is 15 residues. Germline V gives CDR1 SGHKS, CDR2 YYEKEE (reference sequence). Trimming removed 0 bases from V and 9 bases from J; junction bases left unmatched: 4. CDR3 DNA: TGTGCCAGCAGCTTGGGGGACAGGGATAGTTCACCCCTCCACTTT. Protein sequence: CASSLGDRDSSPLHF. Supplemented by reference TRBV5-5 and TRBJ1-6, the full variable domain reads DAGVTQSPTHLIKTRGQQVTLRCSPISGHKSVSWYQQVLGQGPQFIFQYYEKEERGRGNFPDRFSARQFPNYSSELNVNALLLGDSALYLCASSLGDRDSSPLHFGNGTRLTVT.

The V call is TRBV18, the J call TRBJ1-4, with 7 bases aligning to TRBD1. CDR1 and CDR2 (germline): KGHSH, LQKENI. CDR3 size: 15 residues. Unmatched junction bases numbered 7, after V lost 2 bases and J lost 7 bases. DNA of the CDR3: TGTGCCAGCTCACCAGACAGGGTGGCTGTTGAAAAACTGTTTTTT. Protein product: CASSPDRVAVEKLFF.

This clone occurred a few times. The chain uses TRBV28 and TRBJ2-1; 7 bases line up with TRBD1. Losses at the gene ends were 1 base for V and 0 bases for J; bases not matched to a gene: 3. The CDR3 runs to 16 residues. In germline, CDR1 is MDHEN, CDR2 SYDVKM. The CDR3, as DNA: TGTGCCAGCAGTTTATCAGGGACAGACTCCTACAATGAGCAGTTCTTC. Translation gives CASSLSGTDSYNEQFF.

This clone was seen only a few times. This chain joins TRBV2 and TRBJ2-2; TRBD1 matches at 7 bases. V lost 8 bases to trimming and J lost 3 bases; unmatched junction nucleotides: 6. CDR1 and CDR2 (germline): SNHLY, FYNNEI. The CDR3 loop spans 14 amino acids. The CDR3 region is CASRGGSYTGELFF. The CDR3 DNA sequence: TGTGCCAGCCGAGGGGGCTCCTACACCGGGGAGCTGTTTTTT.

The chain has TRBV6-5 and TRBJ1-4; maybe TRBD1 (5 bases). The CDR3 runs to 15 residues. Looked up from germline, CDR1 is MNHEY and CDR2 is SVGAGI. Between the trimmed V and J ends, which lost 8 bases and 0 bases, there was a span of 13 bases. CDR3 loop: CASERDPTTNEKLFF. CDR3 nucleotides: TGTGCCAGCGAACGGGACCCCACAACTAATGAAAAACTGTTTTTT.

This clone appeared a single time. V usage is TRBV18 and J usage is TRBJ1-1, with D perhaps matching TRBD1 (6 bases). The CDR3 is 13 amino acids. Germline lookup yields CDR1 KGHSH and CDR2 LQKENI. Trimming cost V 6 bases and J 0 bases, with 8 bases left between them. CDR3 amino acids: CASSGQMNTEAFF. The CDR3 nucleotides read TGTGCCAGCTCTGGACAGATGAACACTGAAGCTTTCTTT.

The V and J genes are TRBV6-5 and TRBJ1-4; TRBD1 aligns across 9 bases. The ends lost 10 bases at V and 7 bases at J; junction bases unmatched: 7. CDR3 length: 13 amino acids. CDR1 is MNHEY, CDR2 SVGAGI, per germline. The CDR3 nucleotides are TGTGCCACCACGACAGGGGGTAGTGAAAAACTGTTTTTT. Its translation: CATTTGGSEKLFF.

This clone was observed a handful of times. The CDR3 DNA follows: TGTGCCAGCCGGGACAGCAATAATGAAAAACTGTTTTTT. This sequence encodes CASRDSNNEKLFF. V gene TRBV19 combines with J gene TRBJ1-4, with 7 bases matching TRBD1. J lost 4 bases, V lost 9 bases, and 5 bases had no gene match. The CDR3 runs to 13 residues. Per germline, CDR1 LNHDA and CDR2 SQIVND (reference sequence).

Worth noting for this clone: It is likely a read error, because the conserved phenylalanine at the end of the CDR3 is missing. The limits of the CDR3 on the DNA are not certain, so only TCRdb's listed CDR3 is given. V is TRBV28 and J is TRBJ2-6; the table's D gene call, TRBD1, was not cross checked with the DNA. The CDR3 extends over 10 residues, inclusive of both ends. Germline V gene lookup returns CDR1 MDHEN and CDR2 SYDVKM. The CDR3 protein is CASNLLTPSR.

This chain joins TRBV30 and TRBJ1-5, with unresolved D. The germline V gene encodes CDR1 GTSNPN and CDR2 SVGIG (reference sequence). This CDR3 has 13 residues. V was cut by 2 bases and J by 5 bases, with 10 bases left in between. CDR3 residues: CAWSPSRDQPQHF. The CDR3 nucleotides read TGTGCCTGGAGTCCATCCCGGGATCAGCCCCAGCATTTT. Full variable domain (outside the CDR3, taken from reference TRBV30 and TRBJ1-5): SQTIHQWPATLVQPVGSPLSLECTVEGTSNPNLYWYRQAAGRGLQLLFYSVGIGQISSEVPQNLSASRPQDRQFILSSKKLLLSDSGFYLCAWSPSRDQPQHFGDGTRLSIL.

The genes are TRBV5-6 and TRBJ2-7; 11 bases align to TRBD1. This CDR3 has 15 amino acids. Trimming took 4 bases from V and 4 from J; bases not matched to a gene: 7. Germline loops: CDR1 SGHDT, CDR2 YYEEEE. The CDR3 DNA follows: TGTGCCAGCAGCCCGGACAGGGGGCTATTTTACGAGCAGTACTTC. It yields the protein CASSPDRGLFYEQYF.

The chain has TRBV7-8 and TRBJ1-5; TRBD1 agrees at 8 bases. V shed 2 bases and J 5 bases; nucleotides not matched to a gene: 8. Germline V CDR1 and CDR2: SGHVS, FQNEAQ. This CDR3 has 16 amino acids. The CDR3 spells CASSLSAAGGYQPQHF. The CDR3 DNA sequence: TGTGCCAGCAGCTTATCGGCGGCAGGGGGCTATCAGCCCCAGCATTTT. Full variable domain (outside the CDR3, taken from reference TRBV7-8 and TRBJ1-5): GAGVSQSPRYKVAKRGQDVALRCDPISGHVSLFWYQQALGQGPEFLTYFQNEAQLDKSGLPSDRFFAERPEGSVSTLKIQRTQQEDSAVYLCASSLSAAGGYQPQHFGDGTRLSIL.

The chain employs TRBV12-3 or TRBV12-4 and TRBJ1-2; D not resolved. Trimming removed 10 bases from V and 2 bases from J, with 14 bases in between. CDR3 length: 13 amino acids. The CDR3 region has the DNA TGTGCCACGAAGTCCCGGGTCAACTATGGCTACACCTTC. Translated, it gives CATKSRVNYGYTF.

The sample holds a few counts of this clone. V gene TRBV3-1 (or the pseudogene TRBV3-2) combines with J gene TRBJ1-1, with D unresolved. This CDR3 has 14 residues. Deletions cut 4 bases from V and 1 base from J, with 10 bases between. CDR1 LGHDT and CDR2 YNNKEL come from the germline V gene (reference sequence). CDR3 DNA: TGTGCCAGCAGCCTCCTTCCAGAGAACACTGAAGCTTTCTTT. Its translation is CASSLLPENTEAFF.

The chain combines TRBV3-1 (or the pseudogene TRBV3-2) with TRBJ1-2; the match to TRBD1 covers 9 bases. Germline loops: CDR1 LGHDT, CDR2 YNNKEL (reference sequence). V lost 5 bases and J lost 8; bases outside the gene matches: 6. This CDR3 spans 13 amino acids. This CDR3 is CASSSGDRGGYTF. The CDR3 nucleotides are TGTGCCAGCAGCTCGGGCGACAGGGGGGGCTACACCTTC.

The rearrangement joins TRBV10-3 to TRBJ2-7, with D possibly being TRBD1 (6 bases). CDR1 and CDR2 from the germline V gene are ENHRY and SYGVKD. The CDR3 consists of 17 residues. V lost 10 bases to trimming and J lost 0 bases, with 25 bases between them. Here the CDR3 reads CATRPPRTAPNSYEQYF. In nucleotides, the CDR3 is TGTGCCACCCGTCCGCCGCGGACAGCACCGAACTCCTACGAGCAGTACTTC.

This sequence joins TRBV6-5 and TRBJ2-7; D is ambiguous. Between the trimmed V and J ends, which lost 2 bases and 4 bases, there was a span of 6 bases. Germline V CDR1 and CDR2: MNHEY, SVGAGI. The CDR3 loop spans 12 amino acids. This CDR3 reads CASSYDLYEQYF. CDR3 DNA sequence: TGTGCCAGCAGTTACGATCTTTACGAGCAGTACTTC.

V and J are TRBV6-5 and TRBJ1-2, with a tentative D call TRBD1 (5 bases). Trimming took 8 bases from V and 4 from J, leaving 14 bases between them. The CDR3 consists of 13 residues. Germline V CDR1 and CDR2: MNHEY, SVGAGI. Written as DNA, the CDR3 is TGTGCCAGCGAGATGACAGCTTTCTATGGCTACACCTTC. Translating it yields CASEMTAFYGYTF.